The 20 T cell receptor beta chains in this list originate from one sample, sequenced in a study of blood T cell repertoires in COVID-19. The data were produced by immunoSEQ multiplex PCR, yet TCRdb's version contains in-frame clones alone and is incomplete. Of 270,000 or so clones listed, around 90% were seen once; the top ten hold 2.1%. Sequenced: peripheral blood. The receptors come from a woman aged 55-75 years with COVID-19, enrolled during active disease.

This clone came up once. The CDR3 DNA reads TGTGCCAGCTCACCACAGGGGGCGTCCTATACAGATACGCAGTATTTT. Amino acid sequence: CASSPQGASYTDTQYF. The V and J genes are TRBV18 and TRBJ2-3; 7 bases align to TRBD1. Germline values: CDR1 KGHSH, CDR2 LQKENI. V gave up 1 base and J gave up 3 bases; unmatched junction bases: 7. The CDR3 extends over 16 amino acids.

This rearrangement joins TRBV19 to TRBJ1-2; TRBD1 matches at 10 bases. This CDR3 has 14 residues. Germline-derived CDR1 and CDR2 are LNHDA and SQIVND (reference sequence). V dropped 6 bases and J dropped 2; count of bases not matched to a gene: 3. CDR3 sequence: CASRAGQGNYGYTF. For the CDR3, the DNA is TGTGCCAGTAGGGCGGGACAGGGGAACTATGGCTACACCTTC.

The chain recombines TRBV11-2 with TRBJ1-6, with D possibly being TRBD1 (6 bases). This CDR3 contains 15 residues. V lost 1 base and J 7 bases, leaving 11 bases between the germline ends. Germline loops: CDR1 SGHAT, CDR2 FQNNGV. This chain's CDR3 is CASSLAGGPNSPLHF. The CDR3 bases are TGTGCCAGCAGCTTAGCTGGGGGCCCGAATTCACCCCTCCACTTT.

The genes are TRBV5-1 and TRBJ1-6; D might be TRBD1 (6 bases). CDR3 length equals 13 residues. V lost 0 bases, J lost 17 bases, and 15 bases lay in between. Germline assignment: CDR1 SGHRS and CDR2 YFSETQ. The CDR3 region has the DNA TGCGCCAGCAGCTTGGGGCTGACAGGTCCCGTCCACTTT. Translating gives CASSLGLTGPVHF.

J is TRBJ2-5 and V is TRBV7-2; 8 bases are a match to TRBD2. Germline V lookup: CDR1 SGHTA, CDR2 FQGNSA. Trimming took 4 bases from V and 7 from J; bases not matched to a gene: 8. CDR3 size: 14 residues. Here the CDR3 DNA reads TGTGCCAGCAGCTACAGTAGCGGGGCCGGGACCCAGTACTTC. This translates into CASSYSSGAGTQYF.

The rearrangement links TRBV7-9 to TRBJ1-2, with 9 nucleotides matching TRBD1. The CDR3 consists of 15 residues. Germline V lookup: CDR1 SEHNR, CDR2 FQNEAQ (reference sequence). V dropped 6 bases and J dropped 3; count of bases not matched to a gene: 8. The CDR3 is CASSSPGQGDYGYTF. DNA for the CDR3: TGTGCCAGCAGTTCACCGGGACAGGGTGACTATGGCTACACCTTC.

This clone was seen more than once but under ten times. The V call is TRBV10-3, the J call TRBJ1-3; 8 positions agree with TRBD1. Germline V gene lookup returns CDR1 ENHRY and CDR2 SYGVKD. There are 16 residues in the CDR3. V trimming: 3 bases; J trimming: 5 bases; junction bases outside the gene matches: 9. Here the CDR3 reads CAISDYGDRTRNTIYF. The CDR3 DNA reads as TGTGCCATCAGTGACTACGGGGACAGGACGAGAAACACCATATATTTT.

This clone was recorded once. The chain joins TRBV6-4 to TRBJ1-6; D perhaps matches TRBD1 (6 bases). This CDR3 has 15 residues. V shed 7 bases and J shed 2 bases, with 12 bases lying between them. The V gene's germline CDR1 is MRHNA and CDR2 SNTAGT. This CDR3 reads CASKEGGTYNSPLHF. In nucleotides, the CDR3 is TGTGCCAGCAAAGAAGGGGGTACCTATAATTCACCCCTCCACTTT.

The sample holds one count of this clone. The J gene is TRBJ1-1, the V gene TRBV9, with D tentatively TRBD1 (5 bases). The CDR3 has 13 residues. CDR1 and CDR2 (germline): SGDLS, YYNGEE. V was shortened by 1 base and J by 4 bases, with 8 bases between the two germline ends. DNA for the CDR3: TGTGCCAGCAGCGTACAGGGTCTCACTGAAGCTTTCTTT. Its translation: CASSVQGLTEAFF. The complete variable domain, with remaining parts taken from reference TRBV9 and TRBJ1-1, reads DSGVTQTPKHLITATGQRVTLRCSPRSGDLSVYWYQQSLDQGLQFLIQYYNGEERAKGNILERFSAQQFPDLHSELNLSSLELGDSALYFCASSVQGLTEAFFGQGTRLTVV.

The rearrangement uses TRBV2 and TRBJ1-2; D not certain. CDR3 length equals 16 residues. The germline V and J ends were trimmed by 0 bases and 0 bases, with 11 bases remaining between them. Germline V CDR1 and CDR2: SNHLY, FYNNEI. The CDR3 DNA reads TGTGCCAGCAGTGAAGCCCTTCCGGGAACTAACTATGGCTACACCTTC. The encoded protein is CASSEALPGTNYGYTF.

V and J are TRBV2 and TRBJ2-1, with D possibly matching TRBD2 (6 bases). Looked up from germline, CDR1 is SNHLY and CDR2 is FYNNEI. The ends were cut back, 9 bases at V and 4 bases at J, with 10 bases in the middle. The CDR3 is 12 amino acids. The CDR3 coding sequence is TGTGCCAGTTCCGGGAGATACAATGAGCAGTTCTTC. It specifies CASSGRYNEQFF.

This chain links TRBV6-2 or TRBV6-3 with TRBJ1-2; D uncertain. Germline V gene lookup returns CDR1 MNHEY and CDR2 SVGEGT. This CDR3 is built from 13 residues. V was clipped by 4 bases and J by 4 bases, with 10 bases between them. The chain's CDR3 is CASSSAGSYGYTF. DNA of the CDR3: TGTGCCAGCAGTTCGGCAGGATCCTATGGCTACACCTTC.

The chain recombines TRBV18 with TRBJ1-5; 10 bases agree with TRBD1. J lost 2 bases, V lost 2 bases, and 3 bases had no gene match. Germline V lookup: CDR1 KGHSH, CDR2 LQKENI. The CDR3 length is 16 residues. CDR3 coding DNA: TGTGCCAGCTCACCAAAAGGACAGGGGGGCAATCAGCCCCAGCATTTT. Protein sequence: CASSPKGQGGNQPQHF.

This chain uses TRBV6-5 with TRBJ2-1, with TRBD2 matching 12 bases. Germline V gene data show CDR1 as MNHEY and CDR2 as SVGAGI. The V segment lost 3 bases and the J segment 5 bases; nucleotides outside the gene matches: 5. The CDR3 consists of 16 residues. CDR3 loop: CASSYSSGGAHNEQFF. The CDR3 coding sequence is TGTGCCAGCAGTTATTCTAGCGGGGGGGCCCACAATGAGCAGTTCTTC.

The chain carries TRBV5-6 and TRBJ2-5, with D uncertain. CDR3 length: 12 amino acids. Germline V gene sequence: CDR1 SGHDT, CDR2 YYEEEE. V was shortened by 4 bases and J by 0 bases, with 4 bases between the two germline ends. The CDR3 bases are TGTGCCAGCAGCCTGTACCAAGAGACCCAGTACTTC. Amino acid sequence: CASSLYQETQYF. Full variable domain (rest looked up from reference TRBV5-6 and TRBJ2-5): DAGVTQSPTHLIKTRGQQVTLRCSPKSGHDTVSWYQQALGQGPQFIFQYYEEEERQRGNFPDRFSGHQFPNYSSELNVNALLLGDSALYLCASSLYQETQYFGPGTRLLVL.

This clone occurred a few times. The chain has TRBV18 and TRBJ1-2; no clear D gene. CDR3 length equals 15 residues. Per germline, CDR1 KGHSH and CDR2 LQKENI. V shed 6 bases and J shed 4 bases, with 18 bases lying between them. CDR3 sequence: CASSPGDAESYGYTF. CDR3 DNA: TGTGCCAGCTCCCCTGGAGACGCCGAGAGCTATGGCTACACCTTC.

The chain couples TRBV6-6 to TRBJ1-2, with D maybe TRBD1 (5 bases). Germline V gives CDR1 MNHNY, CDR2 SVGAGI (reference sequence). The CDR3 sequence is 13 residues long. The V gene lost 7 bases and the J gene lost 8 bases, with 17 bases spanning the gap. CDR3 loop: CASTSKGLGGYTF. Written as DNA, the CDR3 is TGTGCCAGCACCTCAAAGGGACTTGGAGGCTACACCTTC.

The J gene is TRBJ1-1, the V gene TRBV6-5; D perhaps matches TRBD1 (6 bases). V was pared by 6 bases and J by 3 bases, with 11 bases between. The CDR3 is made up of 13 amino acids. CDR1 is MNHEY, CDR2 SVGAGI, per germline. CDR3 coding DNA: TGTGCCAGCAGCGTACAGGGTGACACTGAAGCTTTCTTT. Translated: CASSVQGDTEAFF.

The rearrangement joins TRBV4-2 to TRBJ1-4, with D hard to call. Germline-derived CDR1 and CDR2 are LGHNA and YNFKEQ. V was clipped by 0 bases and J by 7 bases, with 15 bases between them. This CDR3 has 16 residues. CDR3 DNA sequence: TGTGCCAGCAGCCAAGATACGGTCGGGGTAGGTGAAAAACTGTTTTTT. Its protein is CASSQDTVGVGEKLFF.

The chain employs TRBV7-2 and TRBJ1-2, with TRBD1 matching 7 bases. Germline V gene data show CDR1 as SGHTA and CDR2 as FQGNSA. V shed 5 bases, J shed 8 bases, and the junction held 11 bases outside the gene matches. The CDR3 is made up of 14 amino acids. The CDR3 DNA reads as TGTGCCAGCAGCCCGGGAGGGACAGTGAAGGGCTACACCTTC. It encodes CASSPGGTVKGYTF.